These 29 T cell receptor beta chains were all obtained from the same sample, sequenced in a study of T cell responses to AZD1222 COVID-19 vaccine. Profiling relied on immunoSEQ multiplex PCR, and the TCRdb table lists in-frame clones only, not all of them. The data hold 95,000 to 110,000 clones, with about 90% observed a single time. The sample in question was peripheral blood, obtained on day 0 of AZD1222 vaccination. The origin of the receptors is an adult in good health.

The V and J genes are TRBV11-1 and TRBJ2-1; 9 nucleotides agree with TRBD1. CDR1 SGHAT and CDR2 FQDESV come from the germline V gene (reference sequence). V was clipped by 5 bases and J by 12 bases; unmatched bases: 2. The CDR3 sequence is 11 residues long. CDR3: CASSGTGMQFF. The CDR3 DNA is TGTGCCAGCAGCGGGACAGGGATGCAGTTCTTC.

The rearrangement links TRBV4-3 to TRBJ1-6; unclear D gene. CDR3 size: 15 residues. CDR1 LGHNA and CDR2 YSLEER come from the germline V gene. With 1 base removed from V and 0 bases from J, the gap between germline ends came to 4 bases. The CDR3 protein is CASSQVSSYNSPLHF. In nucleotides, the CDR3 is TGCGCCAGCAGCCAAGTCAGCTCCTATAATTCACCCCTCCACTTT.

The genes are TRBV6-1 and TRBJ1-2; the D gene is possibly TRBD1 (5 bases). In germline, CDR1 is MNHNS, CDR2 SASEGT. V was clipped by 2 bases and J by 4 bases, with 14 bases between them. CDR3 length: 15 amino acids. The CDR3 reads CASSELWDLSYGYTF. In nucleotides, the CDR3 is TGTGCCAGCAGTGAATTGTGGGACCTGAGCTATGGCTACACCTTC.

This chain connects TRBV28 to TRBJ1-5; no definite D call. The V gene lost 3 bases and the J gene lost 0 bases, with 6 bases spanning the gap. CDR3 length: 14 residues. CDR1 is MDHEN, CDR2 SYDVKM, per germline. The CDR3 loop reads CASSFSISNQPQHF. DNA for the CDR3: TGTGCCAGCAGTTTTTCCATTAGCAATCAGCCCCAGCATTTT. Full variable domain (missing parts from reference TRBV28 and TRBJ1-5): DVKVTQSSRYLVKRTGEKVFLECVQDMDHENMFWYRQDPGLGLRLIYFSYDVKMKEKGDIPEGYSVSREKKERFSLILESASTNQTSMYLCASSFSISNQPQHFGDGTRLSIL.

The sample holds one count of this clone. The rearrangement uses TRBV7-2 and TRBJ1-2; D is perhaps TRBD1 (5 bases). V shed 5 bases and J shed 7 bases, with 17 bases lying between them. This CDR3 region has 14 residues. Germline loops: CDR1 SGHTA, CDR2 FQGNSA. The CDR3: CASSLGQPGGGYTF. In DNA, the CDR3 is TGTGCCAGCAGCCTAGGACAACCGGGGGGTGGCTACACCTTC.

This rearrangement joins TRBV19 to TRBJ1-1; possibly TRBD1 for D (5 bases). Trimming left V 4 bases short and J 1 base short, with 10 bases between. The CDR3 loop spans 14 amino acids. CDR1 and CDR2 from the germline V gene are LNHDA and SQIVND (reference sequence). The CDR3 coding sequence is TGTGCCAGTAGTACCCACGGGGGGAACACTGAAGCTTTCTTT. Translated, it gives CASSTHGGNTEAFF.

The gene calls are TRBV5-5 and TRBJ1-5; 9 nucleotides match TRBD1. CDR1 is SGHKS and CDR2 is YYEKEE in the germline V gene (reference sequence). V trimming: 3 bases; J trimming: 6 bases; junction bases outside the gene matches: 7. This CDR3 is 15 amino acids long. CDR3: CASSSGQGRGQPQHF. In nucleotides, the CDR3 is TGTGCCAGCAGCTCGGGACAGGGAAGGGGTCAGCCCCAGCATTTT.

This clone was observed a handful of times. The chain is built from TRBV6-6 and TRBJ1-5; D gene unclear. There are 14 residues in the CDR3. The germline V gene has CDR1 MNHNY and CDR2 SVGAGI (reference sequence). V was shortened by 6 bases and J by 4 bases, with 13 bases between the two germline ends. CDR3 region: CASRSSAINQPQHF. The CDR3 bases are TGTGCCAGCAGGTCCTCGGCTATAAATCAGCCCCAGCATTTT.

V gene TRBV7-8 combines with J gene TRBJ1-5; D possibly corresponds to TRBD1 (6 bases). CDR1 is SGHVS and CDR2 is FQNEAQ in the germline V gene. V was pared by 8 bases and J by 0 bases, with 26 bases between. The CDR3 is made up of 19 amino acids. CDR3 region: CASLSTPRGTRYSNQPQHF. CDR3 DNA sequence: TGTGCCAGCCTGAGCACGCCAAGGGGGACAAGATATAGCAATCAGCCCCAGCATTTT.

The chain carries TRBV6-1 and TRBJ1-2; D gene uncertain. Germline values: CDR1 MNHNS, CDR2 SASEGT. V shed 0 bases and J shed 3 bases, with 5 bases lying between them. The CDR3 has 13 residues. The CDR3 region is CASSEAADYGYTF. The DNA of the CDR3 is TGTGCCAGCAGTGAAGCAGCGGACTATGGCTACACCTTC.

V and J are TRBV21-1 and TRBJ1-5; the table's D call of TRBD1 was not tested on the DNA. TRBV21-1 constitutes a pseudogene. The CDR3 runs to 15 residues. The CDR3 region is CASPDREDRNQPQHF. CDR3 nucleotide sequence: TGTGCCAGCCCCGACAGGGAAGACCGCAATCAGCCCCAGCATTTT.

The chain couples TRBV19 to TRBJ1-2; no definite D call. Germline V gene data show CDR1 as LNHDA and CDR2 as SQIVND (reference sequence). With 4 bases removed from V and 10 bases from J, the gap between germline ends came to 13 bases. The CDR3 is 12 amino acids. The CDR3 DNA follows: TGTGCCAGTAGTACCGCATTGGTAAACTACACCTTC. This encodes CASSTALVNYTF.

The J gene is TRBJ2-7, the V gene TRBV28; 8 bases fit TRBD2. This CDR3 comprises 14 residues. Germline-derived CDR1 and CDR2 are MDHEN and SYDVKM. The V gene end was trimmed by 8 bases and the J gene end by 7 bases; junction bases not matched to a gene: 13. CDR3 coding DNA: TGTGCCAGCTCGACCCCCGGGGGGGCTGAAGAGCAGTACTTC. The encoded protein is CASSTPGGAEEQYF.

The CDR3, as DNA: TGTGCCAGCAGCGCACGGGACGGATTAGGAGTGACCTACAATGAGCAGTTCTTC. Protein: CASSARDGLGVTYNEQFF. The genes are TRBV9 and TRBJ2-1; D is possibly TRBD1 or TRBD2 (5 bases each). Germline V gene data show CDR1 as SGDLS and CDR2 as YYNGEE. V shed 3 bases and J shed 2 bases, with 21 bases lying between them. The CDR3 is 18 residues long.

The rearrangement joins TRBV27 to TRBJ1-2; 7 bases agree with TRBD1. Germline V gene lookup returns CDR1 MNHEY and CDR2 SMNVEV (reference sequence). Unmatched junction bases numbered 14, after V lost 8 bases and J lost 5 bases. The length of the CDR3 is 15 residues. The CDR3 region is CASSYGRQGIYGYTF. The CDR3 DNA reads TGTGCCAGCTCCTACGGGAGACAGGGAATATATGGCTACACCTTC.

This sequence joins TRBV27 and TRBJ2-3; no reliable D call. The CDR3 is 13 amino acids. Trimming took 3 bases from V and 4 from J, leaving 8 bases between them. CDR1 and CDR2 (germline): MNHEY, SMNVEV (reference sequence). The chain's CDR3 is CASSFTWADTQYF. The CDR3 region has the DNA TGTGCCAGCAGTTTTACGTGGGCAGATACGCAGTATTTT.

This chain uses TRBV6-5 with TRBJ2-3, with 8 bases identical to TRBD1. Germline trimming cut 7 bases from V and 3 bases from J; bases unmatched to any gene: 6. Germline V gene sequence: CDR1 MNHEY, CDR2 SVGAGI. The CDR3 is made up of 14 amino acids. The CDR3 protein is CASINRGTTDTQYF. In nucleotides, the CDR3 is TGTGCCAGCATCAACAGGGGGACAACAGATACGCAGTATTTT.

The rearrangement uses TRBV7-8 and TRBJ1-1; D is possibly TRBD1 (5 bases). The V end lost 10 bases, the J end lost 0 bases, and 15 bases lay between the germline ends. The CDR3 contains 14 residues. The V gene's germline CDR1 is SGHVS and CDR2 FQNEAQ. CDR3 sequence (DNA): TGTGCCACCACAGGAGCCTTAATGAACACTGAAGCTTTCTTT. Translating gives CATTGALMNTEAFF.

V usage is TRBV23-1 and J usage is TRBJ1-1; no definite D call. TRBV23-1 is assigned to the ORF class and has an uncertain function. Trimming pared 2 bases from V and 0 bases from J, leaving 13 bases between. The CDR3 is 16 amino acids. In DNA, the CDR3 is TGCGCCAGCAGTCAACCCCCCTTGGAGTTGAACACTGAAGCTTTCTTT. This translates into CASSQPPLELNTEAFF.

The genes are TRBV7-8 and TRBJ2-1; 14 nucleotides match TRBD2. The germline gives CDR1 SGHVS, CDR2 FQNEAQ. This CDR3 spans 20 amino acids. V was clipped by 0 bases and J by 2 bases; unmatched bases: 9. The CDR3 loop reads CASSLARRLAGGRAYNEQFF. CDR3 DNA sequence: TGTGCCAGCAGCTTAGCGCGTAGACTAGCGGGGGGGCGAGCCTACAATGAGCAGTTCTTC.

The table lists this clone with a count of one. CDR3 region: CASSLQGIDTQYF. The CDR3 DNA sequence: TGTGCCAGCAGCTTACAGGGGATCGATACGCAGTATTTT. This chain connects TRBV6-5 to TRBJ2-3, with 7 nucleotides matching TRBD1. The V gene end was trimmed by 6 bases and the J gene end by 6 bases; junction bases not matched to a gene: 6. This CDR3 has 13 residues. Germline V lookup: CDR1 MNHEY, CDR2 SVGAGI.

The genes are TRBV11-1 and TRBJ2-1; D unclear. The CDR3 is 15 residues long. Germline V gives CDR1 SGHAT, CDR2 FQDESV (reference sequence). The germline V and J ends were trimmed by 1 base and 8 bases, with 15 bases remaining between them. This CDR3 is CASSLGGRVIDEQFF. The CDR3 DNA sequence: TGTGCCAGCAGCTTAGGAGGACGGGTGATTGATGAGCAGTTCTTC.

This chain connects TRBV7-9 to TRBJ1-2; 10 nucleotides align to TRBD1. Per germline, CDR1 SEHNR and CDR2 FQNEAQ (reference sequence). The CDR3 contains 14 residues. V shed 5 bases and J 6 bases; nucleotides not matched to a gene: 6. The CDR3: CASSQGTGVNGYTF. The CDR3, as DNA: TGTGCCAGCAGCCAAGGGACAGGGGTCAATGGCTACACCTTC.

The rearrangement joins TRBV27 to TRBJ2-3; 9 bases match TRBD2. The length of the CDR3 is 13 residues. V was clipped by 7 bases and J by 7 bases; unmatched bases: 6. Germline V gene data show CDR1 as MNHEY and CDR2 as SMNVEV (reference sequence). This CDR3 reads CASKGLAKYTQYF. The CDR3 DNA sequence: TGTGCCAGCAAAGGACTAGCGAAATATACGCAGTATTTT.

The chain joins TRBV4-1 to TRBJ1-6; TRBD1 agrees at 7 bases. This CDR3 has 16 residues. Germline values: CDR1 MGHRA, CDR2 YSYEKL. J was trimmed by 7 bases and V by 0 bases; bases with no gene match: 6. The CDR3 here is CASSQEQGLGNSPLHF. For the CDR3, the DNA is TGCGCCAGCAGCCAAGAACAGGGGTTGGGAAATTCACCCCTCCACTTT.

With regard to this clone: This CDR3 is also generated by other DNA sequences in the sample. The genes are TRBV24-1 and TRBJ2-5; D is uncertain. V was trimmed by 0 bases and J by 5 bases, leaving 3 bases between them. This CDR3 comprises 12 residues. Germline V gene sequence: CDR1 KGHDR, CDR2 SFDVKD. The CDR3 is CATSDLRETQYF. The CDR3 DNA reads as TGTGCCACCAGTGATTTGAGGGAGACCCAGTACTTC.

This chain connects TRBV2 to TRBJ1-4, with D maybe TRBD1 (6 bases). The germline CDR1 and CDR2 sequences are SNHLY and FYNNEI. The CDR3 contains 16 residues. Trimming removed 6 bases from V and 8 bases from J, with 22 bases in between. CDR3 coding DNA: TGTGCCAGCAGGAGACAGGTCGTAGGCAGGTGGGAAAAACTGTTTTTT. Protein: CASRRQVVGRWEKLFF.

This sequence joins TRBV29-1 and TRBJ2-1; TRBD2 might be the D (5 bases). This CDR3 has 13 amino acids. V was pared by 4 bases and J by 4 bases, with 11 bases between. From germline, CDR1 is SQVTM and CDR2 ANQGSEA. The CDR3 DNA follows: TGCAGCGTTGGAGGGAGTCTATACAATGAGCAGTTCTTC. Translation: CSVGGSLYNEQFF.

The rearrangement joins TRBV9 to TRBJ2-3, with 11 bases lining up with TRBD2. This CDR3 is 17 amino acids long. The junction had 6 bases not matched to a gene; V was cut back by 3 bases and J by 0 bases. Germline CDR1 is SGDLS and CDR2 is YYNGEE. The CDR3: CASSGTSGGPSTDTQYF. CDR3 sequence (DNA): TGTGCCAGCAGCGGCACTAGCGGGGGACCTAGCACAGATACGCAGTATTTT.